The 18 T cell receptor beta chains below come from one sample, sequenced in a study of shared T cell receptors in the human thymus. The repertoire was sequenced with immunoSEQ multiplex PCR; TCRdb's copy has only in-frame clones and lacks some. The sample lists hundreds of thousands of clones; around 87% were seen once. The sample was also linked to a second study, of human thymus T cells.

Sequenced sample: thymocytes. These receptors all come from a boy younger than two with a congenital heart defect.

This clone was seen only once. CDR3 protein: CASSDPTSGGKSTDTQYF. DNA for the CDR3: TGTGCCAGCAGCGACCCGACTAGCGGGGGGAAAAGCACAGATACGCAGTATTTT. The rearrangement links TRBV9 to TRBJ2-3, with 13 bases identical to TRBD2. CDR1 is SGDLS, CDR2 YYNGEE, per germline. This CDR3 has 18 residues. V shed 3 bases and J 0 bases; nucleotides not matched to a gene: 7.

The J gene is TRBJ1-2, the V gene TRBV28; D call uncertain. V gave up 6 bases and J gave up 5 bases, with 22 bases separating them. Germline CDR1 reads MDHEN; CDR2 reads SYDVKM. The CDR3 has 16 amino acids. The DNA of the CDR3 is TGTGCCAGCAGCCCAATACTAGTCCCGTTATTTTATGGCTACACCTTC. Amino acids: CASSPILVPLFYGYTF.

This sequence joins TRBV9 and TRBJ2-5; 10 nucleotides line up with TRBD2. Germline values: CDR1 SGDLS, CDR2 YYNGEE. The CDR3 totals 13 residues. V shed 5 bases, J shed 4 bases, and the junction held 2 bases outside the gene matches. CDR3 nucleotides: TGTGCCAGCAGTTTAGCGGGGGGAGAGACCCAGTACTTC. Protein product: CASSLAGGETQYF.

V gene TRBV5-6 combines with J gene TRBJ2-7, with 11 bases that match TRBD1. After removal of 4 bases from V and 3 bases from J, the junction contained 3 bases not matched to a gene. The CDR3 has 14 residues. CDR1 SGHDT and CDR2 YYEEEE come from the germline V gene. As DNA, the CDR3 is TGTGCCAGCAGCAAGGGACAGGGGGACTACGAGCAGTACTTC. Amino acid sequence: CASSKGQGDYEQYF. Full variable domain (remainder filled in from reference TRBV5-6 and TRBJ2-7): DAGVTQSPTHLIKTRGQQVTLRCSPKSGHDTVSWYQQALGQGPQFIFQYYEEEERQRGNFPDRFSGHQFPNYSSELNVNALLLGDSALYLCASSKGQGDYEQYFGPGTRLTVT.

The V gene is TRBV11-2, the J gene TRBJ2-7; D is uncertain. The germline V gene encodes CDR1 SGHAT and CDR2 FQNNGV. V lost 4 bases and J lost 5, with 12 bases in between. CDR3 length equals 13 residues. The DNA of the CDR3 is TGTGCCAGCAGCTCCCCCCCCTCGGACGAGCAGTACTTC. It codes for CASSSPPSDEQYF.

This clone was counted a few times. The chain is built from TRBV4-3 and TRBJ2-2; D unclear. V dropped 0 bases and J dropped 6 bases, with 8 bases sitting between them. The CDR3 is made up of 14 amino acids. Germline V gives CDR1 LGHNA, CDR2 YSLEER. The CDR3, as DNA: TGCGCCAGCAGCCAAGACATGAGGCCCGGGGAGCTGTTTTTT. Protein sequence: CASSQDMRPGELFF.

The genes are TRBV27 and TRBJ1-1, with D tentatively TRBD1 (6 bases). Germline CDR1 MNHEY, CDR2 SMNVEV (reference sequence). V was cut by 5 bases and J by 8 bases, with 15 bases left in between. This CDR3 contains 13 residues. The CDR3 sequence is CASSEQRGSEAFF. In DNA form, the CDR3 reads TGTGCCAGCAGTGAACAGAGGGGGAGCGAAGCTTTCTTT.

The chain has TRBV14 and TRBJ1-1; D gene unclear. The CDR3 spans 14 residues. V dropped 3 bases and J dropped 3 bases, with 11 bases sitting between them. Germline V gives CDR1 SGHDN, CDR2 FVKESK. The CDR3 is CASSQEAADTEAFF. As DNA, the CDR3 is TGTGCCAGCAGCCAGGAGGCTGCAGACACTGAAGCTTTCTTT. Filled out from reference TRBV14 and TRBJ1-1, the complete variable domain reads EAGVTQFPSHSVIEKGQTVTLRCDPISGHDNLYWYRRVMGKEIKFLLHFVKESKQDESGMPNNRFLAERTGGTYSTLKVQPAELEDSGVYFCASSQEAADTEAFFGQGTRLTVV.

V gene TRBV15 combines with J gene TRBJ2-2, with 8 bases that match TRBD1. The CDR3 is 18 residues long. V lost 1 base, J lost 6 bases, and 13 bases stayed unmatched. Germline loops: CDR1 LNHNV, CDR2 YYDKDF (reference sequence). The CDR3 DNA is TGTGCCACCAGCAGAGTAAGGACAGGGTATATGCTGGCCGGGGAGCTGTTTTTT. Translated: CATSRVRTGYMLAGELFF. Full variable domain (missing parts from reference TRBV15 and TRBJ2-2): DAMVIQNPRYQVTQFGKPVTLSCSQTLNHNVMYWYQQKSSQAPKLLFHYYDKDFNNEADTPDNFQSRRPNTSFCFLDIRSPGLGDTAMYLCATSRVRTGYMLAGELFFGEGSRLTVL.

CDR3 DNA: TGTGCCAGTAGTAGTTCGGGGGGCCCGAACACCGGGGAGCTGTTTTTT. Its translation: CASSSSGGPNTGELFF. The chain carries TRBV19 and TRBJ2-2, with D possibly matching TRBD2 (7 bases). The germline V gene has CDR1 LNHDA and CDR2 SQIVND (reference sequence). The CDR3 runs to 16 residues. V was pared by 4 bases and J by 0 bases, with 12 bases between.

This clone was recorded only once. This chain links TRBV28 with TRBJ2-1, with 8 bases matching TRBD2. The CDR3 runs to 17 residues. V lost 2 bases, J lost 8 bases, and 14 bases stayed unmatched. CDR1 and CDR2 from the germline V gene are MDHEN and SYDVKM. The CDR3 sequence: CASSLPGGLAGRDEQFF. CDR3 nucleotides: TGTGCCAGCAGTTTACCCGGCGGTCTAGCGGGTAGGGATGAGCAGTTCTTC.

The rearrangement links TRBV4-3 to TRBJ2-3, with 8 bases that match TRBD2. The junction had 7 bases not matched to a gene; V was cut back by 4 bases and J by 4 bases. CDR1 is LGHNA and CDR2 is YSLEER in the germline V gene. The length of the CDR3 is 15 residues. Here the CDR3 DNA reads TGCGCCAGCAGCCGTAGCGGGGTGGGGGCAGATACGCAGTATTTT. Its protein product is CASSRSGVGADTQYF.

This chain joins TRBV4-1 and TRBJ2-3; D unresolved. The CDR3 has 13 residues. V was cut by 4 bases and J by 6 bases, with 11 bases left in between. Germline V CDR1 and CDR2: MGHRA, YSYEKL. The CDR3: CASSPQKRDTQYF. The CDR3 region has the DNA TGCGCCAGCAGCCCACAGAAACGGGATACGCAGTATTTT.

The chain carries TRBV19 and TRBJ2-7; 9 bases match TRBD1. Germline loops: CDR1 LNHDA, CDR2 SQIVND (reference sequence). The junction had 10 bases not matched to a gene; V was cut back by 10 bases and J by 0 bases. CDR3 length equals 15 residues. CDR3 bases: TGTGCCAACCCGCCTGGGACAGGGAGCTCCTACGAGCAGTACTTC. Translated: CANPPGTGSSYEQYF.

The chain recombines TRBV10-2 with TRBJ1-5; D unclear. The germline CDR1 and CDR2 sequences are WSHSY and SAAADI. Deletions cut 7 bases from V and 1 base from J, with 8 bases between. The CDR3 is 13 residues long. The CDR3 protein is CASNARSNQPQHF. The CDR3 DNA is TGCGCCAGCAATGCGAGGAGCAATCAGCCCCAGCATTTT.

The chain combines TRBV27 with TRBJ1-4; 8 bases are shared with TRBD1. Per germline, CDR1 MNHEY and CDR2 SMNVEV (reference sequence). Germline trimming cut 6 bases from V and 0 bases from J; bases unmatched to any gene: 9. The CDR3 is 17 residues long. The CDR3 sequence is CASSPDRVGATNEKLFF. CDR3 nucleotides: TGTGCCAGCAGCCCGGACAGGGTCGGAGCAACTAATGAAAAACTGTTTTTT.

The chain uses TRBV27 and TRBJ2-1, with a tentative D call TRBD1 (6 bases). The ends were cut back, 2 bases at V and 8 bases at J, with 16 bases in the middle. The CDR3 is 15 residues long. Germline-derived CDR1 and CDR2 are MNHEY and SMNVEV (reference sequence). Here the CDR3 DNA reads TGTGCCAGCAGTTTAGTGTCCCCCGAGGGGGATGAGCAGTTCTTC. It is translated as CASSLVSPEGDEQFF.

The CDR3 spells CASRQVGVAYEQYF. Here the CDR3 DNA reads TGTGCCAGCAGGCAAGTAGGGGTCGCCTACGAGCAGTACTTC. The rearrangement uses TRBV6-5 and TRBJ2-7; a weak D match, TRBD1 (5 bases). CDR3 length: 14 amino acids. The germline V and J ends were trimmed by 6 bases and 2 bases, with 14 bases remaining between them. Germline values: CDR1 MNHEY, CDR2 SVGAGI.